A selection of T cell receptor beta chains follows, all from one sample in a study of beta chain features in type 1 diabetes. Clones were sequenced by immunoSEQ multiplex PCR, and TCRdb holds only the in-frame ones, with some missing. The repertoire consists of hundreds of thousands of clones, with approximately 10% occurring once and the leading ten covering roughly 1%. Sequenced material: central memory CD4+ T cells from blood. Every receptor here comes from a man aged 25 to 45 with type 1 diabetes. Each CDR3 is given with its conserved first and last residue. The order of the fields is D gene, V gene, clone size, J gene, CDR3 DNA, CDR3 protein. The D gene is left open where the match is weak. Clone size is not always given. Where it is, it says once, few, many or a class for expanded clones.

>TRBD2|TRBV29-1|few|TRBJ2-7
TGCAGCGTTAGCGGACTAGCGCTCTCCTACGAGCAGTACTTC
CSVSGLALSYEQYF
>TRBD2|TRBV10-1|few|TRBJ2-1
TGCGCCAGCAGTGAGGCTAGCGGGGGTTACAATGAGCAGTTCTTC
CASSEASGGYNEQFF
>.|TRBV4-3|.|TRBJ1-4
TGCGCCAGCAGCCAAGAGGGCTCCAGGGGAGAAAAACTGTTTTTT
CASSQEGSRGEKLFF
>.|TRBV7-2|many|TRBJ2-3
TGTGCCAGCAGCTCGCTAGCGCCAGATACGCAGTATTTT
CASSSLAPDTQYF
>.|TRBV6-6|few|TRBJ2-4
TGTGCCATCAGTGCGGGTGGAACAACCGTTCAAAACATTCAGTACTTC
CAISAGGTTVQNIQYF
>TRBD2|TRBV5-1|few|TRBJ2-7
TGCGCCAGCAGCGGAGCGGGGGTTCGCGAGCAGTACTTC
CASSGAGVREQYF
>TRBD1|TRBV28|few|TRBJ2-2
TGTGCCAGCAGTCCCTCCTACGGGACAGGGTTGACCGGGGAGCTGTTTTTT
CASSPSYGTGLTGELFF
>TRBD2|TRBV11-3|few|TRBJ2-5
TGTGCCAGCAGCTTAGGTCGCCTAGCGGGGGACCAAGAGACCCAGTACTTC
CASSLGRLAGDQETQYF
>.|TRBV5-6|.|TRBJ2-2
TGTGCCAGCAGCTTGTTGGCCGGGGAGCTGTTTTTT
CASSLLAGELFF
>.|TRBV2|.|TRBJ1-5
TGTGCCAGCAGTGAGTGGGGTGAGTCAAATCAGCCCCAGCATTTT
CASSEWGESNQPQHF
>.|TRBV19|.|TRBJ1-1
TGTGCCAGTAGTATGGGCGAAGGGAACACTGAAGCTTTCTTT
CASSMGEGNTEAFF
>.|TRBV6-6|few|TRBJ1-2
TGTGCCAGCAGTAACAGACAGTGGAGCATGCATGGCTACACCTTC
CASSNRQWSMHGYTF
>TRBD1|TRBV7-8|many|TRBJ2-4
TGTGCCAGCAGCGCTCTTGGGACAGGGAGTGGCAAAAACATTCAGTACTTC
CASSALGTGSGKNIQYF
>TRBD2|TRBV5-1|many|TRBJ2-1
TGCGCCAGCAGCTTGGGACTAGCGGACTCCTACAATGAGCAGTTCTTC
CASSLGLADSYNEQFF
>.|TRBV5-1|few|TRBJ2-1
TGCGCCAGCACTTCCCTTTCTCGGGGGAGCTCCTACAATGAGCAGTTCTTC
CASTSLSRGSSYNEQFF
>TRBD1|TRBV15|.|TRBJ2-5
TGTGCCACCAGCAGAGTAGCAGGGGGCAGGGGAGAGACCCAGTACTTC
CATSRVAGGRGETQYF
>TRBD2|TRBV18|.|TRBJ2-3
TGTGCCAGCTCACCCGGACTAGACACAGATACGCAGTATTTT
CASSPGLDTDTQYF
>.|TRBV7-9|.|TRBJ2-5
TGTGCTAGCAGCCTGGACCCGGCGGGGACCCAGTACTTC
CASSLDPAGTQYF
>TRBD2|TRBV30|.|TRBJ2-5
TGTGCCTGGCAAACTAGCGGGGGGGCACAGACCCAGTACTTC
CAWQTSGGAQTQYF
>.|TRBV9|.|TRBJ1-4
TGTGCCAGCAGCTCTAATGAAAAACTGTTTTTT
CASSSNEKLFF
>.|TRBV6-4|few|TRBJ2-3
TGTGCCAGCAGTGATTCTATTGATCCCACAGATACGCAGTATTTT
CASSDSIDPTDTQYF
>.|TRBV7-8|.|TRBJ1-4
TGTGCCAGCAGCCAGGCCTCGAACGATGAAAAACTGTTTTTT
CASSQASNDEKLFF
>.|TRBV6-5|.|TRBJ2-5
TGTGCCAGCAGTTACTCGATGGGGTCCGGGGAGACCCAGTACTTC
CASSYSMGSGETQYF
>TRBD2|TRBV4-3|.|TRBJ2-1
TGCGCCAGCAGCCAAGGTGTGGGGGGGAAGGGTGAGCAGTTCTTC
CASSQGVGGKGEQFF
>.|TRBV7-9|few|TRBJ2-7
TGTGCCAGCAGCCCACGATACGAGCAGTACTTC
CASSPRYEQYF
>.|TRBV5-1|.|TRBJ1-6
TGCGCCAGCAGCTTAGGGGGAGGGGACCGGTCACCCCTCCACTTT
CASSLGGGDRSPLHF
>.|TRBV5-4|.|TRBJ2-5
TGTGCCAGCAGCAGCCCTCCCCAGGGGAAGGCCCAAGAGACCCAGTACTTC
CASSSPPQGKAQETQYF
>TRBD2|TRBV5-1|many|TRBJ2-5
TGCGCCAGCAGCTTGAGCGGGGGGCAAGAGACCCAGTACTTC
CASSLSGGQETQYF
>TRBD1|TRBV5-6|.|TRBJ2-7
TGTGCCAGCAGCCCCCGGGACAGGGGCTACGAGCAGTACTTC
CASSPRDRGYEQYF
>.|TRBV7-9|many|TRBJ2-6
TGTGCCAGCACCATTAGGCCGGCTGGAGCTGGGGCCAACGTCCTGACTTTC
CASTIRPAGAGANVLTF
>TRBD1|TRBV9|.|TRBJ1-3
TGTGCCAGCAGCGGGCAGGGGGCACGGGGAAACACCATATATTTT
CASSGQGARGNTIYF
>TRBD1|TRBV28|many|TRBJ1-2
TGTGCCAGCACCGACAGGGACGGTGGCTACACCTTC
CASTDRDGGYTF
>.|TRBV5-4|many|TRBJ2-2
TGTGCCAGCAGCTTGGACCAGGGTGGGACCGGGGAGCTGTTTTTT
CASSLDQGGTGELFF
>TRBD1|TRBV6-6|many|TRBJ1-1
TGTGCCAGCAGTCCACAGGGGAAGACTGAAGCTTTCTTT
CASSPQGKTEAFF
>.|TRBV4-3|.|TRBJ1-4
TGCGCCAGCAGCCAAGACATAACAGGAAAAAAACTGTTTTTT
CASSQDITGKKLFF
>TRBD1|TRBV7-2|few|TRBJ2-1
TGTGCCAGCAGCAGACAGGGGTATTCCTACAATGAGCAGTTCTTC
CASSRQGYSYNEQFF
>.|TRBV14|many|TRBJ1-5
TGTGCCAGCAGCCAAGATTGGCGTCAGCCCCAGCATTTT
CASSQDWRQPQHF